These 23 T cell receptor beta chains came from one sample sequenced in a study of post-analysis software for immune sequencing data. TCR beta cDNA libraries included unique molecular identifiers. Using its own MiXCR run on the PCR reads, TCRdb lists one record per CDR3 protein. The sample holds about 540,000 distinct CDR3 sequences, approximately 34% seen once. Study-wide findings and caveats: A handful of TRBV segments were more frequent in patients than controls; TRBV5-6, TRBV5-1 and TRBV20-1 belonged to this group.

No antigen has been identified for these receptors. The sequenced sample consisted of blood. All receptors derive from a girl aged 2-17 years with multiple sclerosis.

The V gene is TRBV6-1, the J gene TRBJ1-6; no definite D call. V was trimmed by 2 bases and J by 2 bases, leaving 10 bases between them. Germline values: CDR1 MNHNS, CDR2 SASEGT. The CDR3 is made up of 16 amino acids. DNA of the CDR3: TGTGCCAGCAGTGAAAGTATCATAGCCTATAATTCACCCCTCCACTTT. This encodes CASSESIIAYNSPLHF.

In DNA form, the CDR3 reads TGTGCCAGCAGCCTACGGGGGTCCTTCTCTTCTGAAGCTTTCTTT. This codes for CASSLRGSFSSEAFF. The rearrangement links TRBV5-4 to TRBJ1-1; TRBD1 might be the D (5 bases). V shed 4 bases and J shed 6 bases, with 19 bases lying between them. Germline lookup yields CDR1 SGHNT and CDR2 YYREEE (reference sequence). CDR3 length: 15 residues.

V and J are TRBV4-2 and TRBJ2-1, with 10 bases fitting TRBD2. The germline CDR1 and CDR2 sequences are LGHNA and YNFKEQ. This CDR3 has 18 amino acids. V was clipped by 7 bases and J by 2 bases; unmatched bases: 14. Here the CDR3 DNA reads TGTGCCAGCACCGCATCGGCTAGCGGGGGAGCAACCTACAATGAGCAGTTCTTC. Its translation: CASTASASGGATYNEQFF.

This clonotype was detected once. The genes are TRBV29-1 and TRBJ2-5; tentatively, D is TRBD1 or TRBD2 (5 bases each). The J call is doubtful: the DNA matches TRBJ2-7 better. The length of the CDR3 is 12 residues. CDR1 and CDR2 (germline): SQVTM, ANQGSEA. The CDR3 bases are TGCAGCGTTGTTGGGACCTCGGACGAGCAGTACTTC. Its translation is CSVVGTSDEQYF.

This clonotype was found once. V usage is TRBV5-1 and J usage is TRBJ2-3, with TRBD2 identical over 10 bases. CDR1 SGHRS and CDR2 YFSETQ come from the germline V gene. The CDR3 is 17 residues long. The V segment lost 0 bases and the J segment 6 bases; nucleotides outside the gene matches: 10. Here the CDR3 reads CASSLDPAGGVVDTQYF. The CDR3, as DNA: TGCGCCAGCAGCTTGGATCCAGCGGGGGGGGTGGTCGATACGCAGTATTTT.

The sample holds many counts of this clonotype. The chain is built from TRBV28 and TRBJ2-5; D is ambiguous. V lost 4 bases and J lost 5, with 11 bases in between. CDR1 is MDHEN and CDR2 is SYDVKM in the germline V gene. This CDR3 spans 13 amino acids. The CDR3 bases are TGTGCCAGCAGTTCCCCCCTCGGGGAGACCCAGTACTTC. This codes for CASSSPLGETQYF.

This chain links TRBV7-9 with TRBJ2-3, with D possibly being TRBD1 (6 bases). CDR1 and CDR2 (germline): SEHNR, FQNEAQ (reference sequence). V lost 5 bases and J lost 4, with 13 bases in between. The CDR3 runs 14 residues. The chain's CDR3 is CASSAIQGSDTQYF. CDR3 nucleotide sequence: TGTGCCAGCAGCGCGATACAGGGTTCAGATACGCAGTATTTT.

This clonotype was seen a handful of times. This chain joins TRBV5-6 and TRBJ1-2, with a tentative D call TRBD1 (5 bases). The CDR3 runs to 13 residues. Trimming pared 4 bases from V and 3 bases from J, leaving 10 bases between. CDR1 SGHDT and CDR2 YYEEEE come from the germline V gene. For the CDR3, the DNA is TGTGCCAGCAGCGTGGGACCGGACTATGGCTACACCTTC. Its protein product is CASSVGPDYGYTF.

This chain uses TRBV20-1 with TRBJ1-2; D is unresolved. Germline assignment: CDR1 DFQATT and CDR2 SNEGSKA (reference sequence). Trimming removed 4 bases at V and 4 bases at J, with 16 bases between. CDR3 length: 14 residues. This CDR3 reads CSATRPGQVYGYTF. The CDR3 region has the DNA TGCAGTGCTACCCGGCCGGGCCAGGTCTATGGCTACACCTTC.

The rearrangement uses TRBV29-1 and TRBJ2-1; TRBD2 matches at 14 bases. V was clipped by 6 bases and J by 2 bases; unmatched bases: 9. The length of the CDR3 is 17 residues. Germline V lookup: CDR1 SQVTM, CDR2 ANQGSEA. Here the CDR3 reads CSVGGLAGDLPYNEQFF. The CDR3 nucleotides are TGCAGCGTGGGGGGACTAGCGGGGGACCTCCCCTACAATGAGCAGTTCTTC.

This rearrangement joins TRBV19 to TRBJ2-1, with D perhaps matching TRBD1 or TRBD2 (6 bases each). V lost 3 bases, J lost 2 bases, and 20 bases lay in between. Germline V gives CDR1 LNHDA, CDR2 SQIVND (reference sequence). The CDR3 covers 18 residues. Here the CDR3 DNA reads TGTGCCAGTAGTATGGGGGGTCGTGCGGGGACAACCTACAATGAGCAGTTCTTC. Protein: CASSMGGRAGTTYNEQFF.

Of note for this clonotype: A single base separates this from a much larger clone, so it may be a read error. This chain connects TRBV20-1 to TRBJ2-7, with D possibly TRBD1 on 5 matching bases. The CDR3 spans 12 residues. V dropped 3 bases and J dropped 3 bases, with 9 bases sitting between them. The germline V gene has CDR1 DFQATT and CDR2 SNEGSKA (reference sequence). The CDR3 is CSASSTDYEQYF. CDR3 nucleotide sequence: TGCAGTGCTAGCTCGACAGACTACGAGCAGTACTTC.

This clonotype was observed a few times. The chain carries TRBV5-1 and TRBJ1-1; TRBD1 might be the D (5 bases). V was shortened by 0 bases and J by 4 bases, with 13 bases between the two germline ends. This CDR3 contains 15 residues. Germline V gene lookup returns CDR1 SGHRS and CDR2 YFSETQ. CDR3 DNA: TGCGCCAGCAGCTTGGGGTGGGGGACGAGCACTGAAGCTTTCTTT. This gives the protein CASSLGWGTSTEAFF.

This clonotype was detected only a few times. This chain uses TRBV10-1 with TRBJ2-1; D remains unclear. Germline V gives CDR1 WNHNN, CDR2 SYGVQD (reference sequence). The CDR3 has 13 residues. The V end was cut by 3 bases, the J end by 8 bases, with 11 bases between. CDR3 bases: TGCGCCAGCAGTGAAGGCCGACGGGATGAGCAGTTCTTC. Its protein product is CASSEGRRDEQFF.

This clonotype was picked up one time. The genes are TRBV6-5 and TRBJ2-3; 10 bases are a match to TRBD2. The germline V gene encodes CDR1 MNHEY and CDR2 SVGAGI. CDR3 size: 19 residues. V was clipped by 0 bases and J by 8 bases; unmatched bases: 17. CDR3 residues: CASSYSTAASGGRGTTQYF. In DNA, the CDR3 is TGTGCCAGCAGTTACTCGACGGCGGCTAGCGGGGGCCGTGGTACTACGCAGTATTTT.

The chain uses TRBV7-2 and TRBJ2-5, with D possibly being TRBD2 (6 bases). V lost 5 bases and J lost 9, with 22 bases in between. CDR1 and CDR2 from the germline V gene are SGHTA and FQGNSA. The CDR3 totals 15 residues. In DNA form, the CDR3 reads TGTGCCAGCAGCCCGCCTTGGAGAAATGGGGAGGCCCAGTACTTC. It yields the protein CASSPPWRNGEAQYF.

The chain recombines TRBV9 with TRBJ2-3, with a tentative D call TRBD1 (6 bases). The V end lost 2 bases, the J end lost 1 base, and 14 bases lay between the germline ends. Germline V gene lookup returns CDR1 SGDLS and CDR2 YYNGEE. This CDR3 is 16 amino acids long. Here the CDR3 DNA reads TGTGCCAGCAGCGTCACCTCGACAGGCGGCACAGATACGCAGTATTTT. It translates to CASSVTSTGGTDTQYF.

The genes are TRBV6-6 and TRBJ1-4; D perhaps matches TRBD1 (5 bases). This CDR3 region has 15 residues. V lost 7 bases, J lost 7 bases, and 19 bases lay in between. Germline V gene lookup returns CDR1 MNHNY and CDR2 SVGAGI (reference sequence). This chain's CDR3 is CASTGHQGGSEKLFF. Written as DNA, the CDR3 is TGTGCCAGCACCGGACATCAAGGAGGGAGTGAAAAACTGTTTTTT.

The rearrangement joins TRBV27 to TRBJ1-2; D is possibly TRBD1 (5 bases). V was shortened by 6 bases and J by 0 bases, with 14 bases between the two germline ends. Per the germline V gene, CDR1 is MNHEY and CDR2 is SMNVEV (reference sequence). This CDR3 comprises 15 residues. The CDR3 loop reads CASSMTAYANYGYTF. CDR3 DNA sequence: TGTGCCAGCAGCATGACAGCTTATGCTAACTATGGCTACACCTTC.

The chain carries TRBV5-1 and TRBJ2-3; a possible D gene is TRBD1 (5 bases). CDR1 is SGHRS, CDR2 YFSETQ, per germline. Trimming took off 3 bases at V and 4 bases at J, with 21 bases between the two ends. The CDR3 is 17 amino acids. The CDR3 DNA sequence: TGCGCCAGCAGCTCCCCCCCAGGGTTGACGAGTGCAGATACGCAGTATTTT. This sequence encodes CASSSPPGLTSADTQYF.

The V gene is TRBV11-2, the J gene TRBJ2-1; 7 bases fit TRBD1. With 4 bases clipped from V and 9 bases from J, the junction kept 6 bases outside the gene matches. Germline V gene lookup returns CDR1 SGHAT and CDR2 FQNNGV. This CDR3 spans 13 amino acids. CDR3 DNA sequence: TGTGCCAGCAGCTCGGACAGGACCGGTGAGCAGTTCTTC. Its translation: CASSSDRTGEQFF. The variable domain in full, completed from reference TRBV11-2 and TRBJ2-1, reads EAGVAQSPRYKIIEKRQSVAFWCNPISGHATLYWYQQILGQGPKLLIQFQNNGVVDDSQLPKDRFSAERLKGVDSTLKIQPAKLEDSAVYLCASSSDRTGEQFFGPGTRLTVL.

A few counts support this clonotype. The chain combines TRBV14 with TRBJ2-1; D is perhaps TRBD2 (6 bases). The CDR3 consists of 14 residues. Between the trimmed V and J ends, which lost 8 bases and 2 bases, there was a span of 13 bases. Germline V gene sequence: CDR1 SGHDN, CDR2 FVKESK. The CDR3 protein is CASGIGTAYNEQFF. The CDR3 region has the DNA TGTGCCAGCGGAATAGGGACTGCCTACAATGAGCAGTTCTTC.

This sequence joins TRBV7-9 and TRBJ1-1, with a weak D call TRBD1 (5 bases). This CDR3 region has 15 residues. V shed 5 bases and J shed 1 base, with 14 bases lying between them. CDR1 SEHNR and CDR2 FQNEAQ come from the germline V gene (reference sequence). The CDR3 DNA is TGTGCCAGCAGCCCATGGGGCACAAAGAACACTGAAGCTTTCTTT. The encoded protein is CASSPWGTKNTEAFF.